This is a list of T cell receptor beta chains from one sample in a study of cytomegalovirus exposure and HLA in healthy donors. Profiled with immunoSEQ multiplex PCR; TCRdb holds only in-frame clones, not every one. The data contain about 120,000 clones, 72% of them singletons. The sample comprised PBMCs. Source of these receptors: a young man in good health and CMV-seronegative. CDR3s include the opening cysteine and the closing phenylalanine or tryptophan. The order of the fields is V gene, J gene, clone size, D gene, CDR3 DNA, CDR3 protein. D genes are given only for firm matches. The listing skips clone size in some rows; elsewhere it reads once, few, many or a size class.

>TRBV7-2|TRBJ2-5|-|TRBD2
TGTGCCAGCAGCTTAGGGCTAGCGGGGGGGACCCAGTACTTC
CASSLGLAGGTQYF
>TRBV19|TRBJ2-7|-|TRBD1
TGTGCCAGTAGTCCCTCCGGGACAGGGACCTACGAGCAGTACTTC
CASSPSGTGTYEQYF
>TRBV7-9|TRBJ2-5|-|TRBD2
TGTGCCAGCAGCTTACGCGGGGGGTTCCAAGAGACCCAGTACTTC
CASSLRGGFQETQYF
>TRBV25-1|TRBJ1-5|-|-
TGTGCCAGCAGCCTCGGGGGTCAGCCCCAGCATTTT
CASSLGGQPQHF
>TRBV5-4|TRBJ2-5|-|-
TGTGCCAGCACCTTGTCGAACAGGGGGGGGAAAGAGACCCAGTACTTC
CASTLSNRGGKETQYF
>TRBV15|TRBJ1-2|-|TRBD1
TGTGCCACCAGCAGAGCGCCAGGGGGCATCTATGGCTACACCTTC
CATSRAPGGIYGYTF
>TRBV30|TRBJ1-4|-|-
TGTGCCTGGAGTGTAGGTTGGGAGGAGAATGAAAAACTGTTTTTT
CAWSVGWEENEKLFF
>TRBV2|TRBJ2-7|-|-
TGTGCCAGCAACCCTGGGAGCCTTTCCTACGAGCAGTACTTC
CASNPGSLSYEQYF
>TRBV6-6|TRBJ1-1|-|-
TGTGCCAGCAACGGGGGGGGAGCTTTCTTT
CASNGGGAFF
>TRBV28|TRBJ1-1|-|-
TGTGCCAGCAGCCATCCTTGGAGCACTGAAGCTTTCTTT
CASSHPWSTEAFF
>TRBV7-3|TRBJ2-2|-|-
TGTGCCAGCAGCTTATCCGGGAGCACCGGGGAGCTGTTTTTT
CASSLSGSTGELFF
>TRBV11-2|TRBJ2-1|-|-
TGTGCCAGCAGCTTACTTCTAGGACACTATTACAATGAGCAGTTCTTC
CASSLLLGHYYNEQFF
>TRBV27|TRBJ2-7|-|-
TGTGCCAGCAACCATGCATTAGGCAGGTCCTACGAGCAGTACTTC
CASNHALGRSYEQYF
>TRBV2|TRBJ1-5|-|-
TGTGCCAGCAGTGGGGATACAGGGCGTCAGCCCCAGCATTTT
CASSGDTGRQPQHF
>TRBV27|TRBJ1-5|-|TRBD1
TGTGCCAGCAGTTTGACGACAGGGGGTTATCAGCCCCAGCATTTT
CASSLTTGGYQPQHF
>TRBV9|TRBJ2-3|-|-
TGTGCCAGCAGCGTCGGGACTTCTAGCACAGATACGCAGTATTTT
CASSVGTSSTDTQYF
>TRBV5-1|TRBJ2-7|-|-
TGCGCCAGCAGCTTTTCCTCCAGCTCCTACGAGCAGTACTTC
CASSFSSSSYEQYF
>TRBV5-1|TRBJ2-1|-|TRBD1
TGCGCCAGCAGCACTGGGACAGGGGTGTATGAGCAGTTCTTC
CASSTGTGVYEQFF
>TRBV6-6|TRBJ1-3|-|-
TGTGCCAGCAGCTCCCGGGGGGACTCTGGAAACACCATATATTTT
CASSSRGDSGNTIYF
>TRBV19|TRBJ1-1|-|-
TGTGCCAGTAGTATTGTTGGGGGGAGGACTGAAGCTTTCTTT
CASSIVGGRTEAFF
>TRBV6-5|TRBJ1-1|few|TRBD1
TGTGCCAGCAGTCGAGGACAGGGCACTGAAGCTTTCTTT
CASSRGQGTEAFF
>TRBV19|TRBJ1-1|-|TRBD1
TGTGCCAGTAGTATAGTTGTGCCGACAGGGTCGAACACTGAAGCTTTCTTT
CASSIVVPTGSNTEAFF
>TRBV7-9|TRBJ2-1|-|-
TGTGCCAGCAGACAGCCTAGCGTCCCCTCCTACAATGAGCAGTTCTTC
CASRQPSVPSYNEQFF
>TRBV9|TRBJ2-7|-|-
TGTGCCAGCAGCGTAGCTACTAGGGCCTACGAGCAGTACTTC
CASSVATRAYEQYF